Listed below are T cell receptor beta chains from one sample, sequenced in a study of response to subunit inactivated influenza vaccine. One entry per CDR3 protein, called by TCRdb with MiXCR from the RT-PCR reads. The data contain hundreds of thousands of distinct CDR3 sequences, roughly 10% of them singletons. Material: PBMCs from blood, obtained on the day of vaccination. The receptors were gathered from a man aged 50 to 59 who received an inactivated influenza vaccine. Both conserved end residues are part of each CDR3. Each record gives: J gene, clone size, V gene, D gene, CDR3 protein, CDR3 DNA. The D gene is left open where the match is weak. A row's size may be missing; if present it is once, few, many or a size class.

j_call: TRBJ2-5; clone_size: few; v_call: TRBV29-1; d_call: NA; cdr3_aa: CSVARDRSQETQYF; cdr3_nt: TGCAGCGTTGCTCGGGACCGATCCCAAGAGACCCAGTACTTC
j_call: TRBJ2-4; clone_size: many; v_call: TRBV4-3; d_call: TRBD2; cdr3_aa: CASSQEATSGNIQYF; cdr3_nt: TGCGCCAGCAGCCAAGAGGCGACTAGCGGAAACATTCAGTACTTC
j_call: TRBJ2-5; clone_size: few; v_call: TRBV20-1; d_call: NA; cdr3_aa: CSASFAPPGETQYF; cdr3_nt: TGCAGTGCTAGCTTTGCCCCTCCGGGGGAGACCCAGTACTTC
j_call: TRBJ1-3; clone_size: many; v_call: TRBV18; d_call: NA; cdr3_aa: CASSPPPDGRSGNTIYF; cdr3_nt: TGTGCCAGCTCACCACCCCCGGACGGTCGCTCTGGAAACACCATATATTTT
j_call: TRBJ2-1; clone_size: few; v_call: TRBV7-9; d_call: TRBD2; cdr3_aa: CASSLGLLAGGYEQFF; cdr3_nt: TGTGCCAGCAGCTTAGGGTTGCTAGCGGGGGGCTATGAGCAGTTCTTC
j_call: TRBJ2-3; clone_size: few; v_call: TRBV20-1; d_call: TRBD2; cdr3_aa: CSASRAGESTDTQYF; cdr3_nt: TGCAGTGCTAGTCGAGCGGGAGAAAGCACAGATACGCAGTATTTT
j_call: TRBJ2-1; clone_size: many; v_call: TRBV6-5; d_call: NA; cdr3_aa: CASSYSYRLTYNEQFF; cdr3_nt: TGTGCCAGCAGTTACTCATACAGGCTTACCTACAATGAGCAGTTCTTC
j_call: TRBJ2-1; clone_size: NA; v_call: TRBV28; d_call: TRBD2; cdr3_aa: CASMSLAGGGNEQFF; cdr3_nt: TGTGCCAGCATGTCGCTAGCGGGAGGGGGAAATGAGCAGTTCTTC
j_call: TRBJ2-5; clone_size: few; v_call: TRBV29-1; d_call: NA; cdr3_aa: CSVGGPNRQQETQYF; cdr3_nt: TGCAGCGTTGGGGGCCCAAACAGACAACAAGAGACCCAGTACTTC
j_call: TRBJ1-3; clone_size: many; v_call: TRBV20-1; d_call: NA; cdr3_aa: CSATRGSSGNTIYF; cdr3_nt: TGCAGTGCTACCCGAGGCTCCTCTGGAAACACCATATATTTT
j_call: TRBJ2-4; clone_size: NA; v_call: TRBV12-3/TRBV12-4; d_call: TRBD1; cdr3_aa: CASSFDQGAKNIQYF; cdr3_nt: TGTGCCAGCAGTTTTGACCAGGGGGCTAAAAACATTCAGTACTTC
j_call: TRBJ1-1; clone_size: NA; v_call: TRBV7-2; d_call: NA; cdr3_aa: CASSLQSFNTEAFF; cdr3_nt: TGTGCCAGCAGCTTACAGAGTTTCAACACTGAAGCTTTCTTT
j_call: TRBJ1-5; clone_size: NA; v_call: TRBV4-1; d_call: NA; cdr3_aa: CASSQSSRDQPQHF; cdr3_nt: TGCGCCAGCAGCCAATCTTCGCGAGATCAGCCCCAGCATTTT
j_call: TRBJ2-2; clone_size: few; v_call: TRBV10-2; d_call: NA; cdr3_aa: CASSAGTQSLSNTGELFF; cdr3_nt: TGCGCCAGCAGTGCCGGGACCCAGAGTCTTTCGAACACCGGGGAGCTGTTTTTT
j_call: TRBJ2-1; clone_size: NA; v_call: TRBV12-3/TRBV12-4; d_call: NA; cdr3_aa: CATSPGNEQFF; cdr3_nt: TGTGCCACCTCACCCGGCAATGAGCAGTTCTTC
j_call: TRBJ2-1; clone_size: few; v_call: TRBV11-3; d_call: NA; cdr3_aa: CASSGQPEGEQFF; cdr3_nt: TGTGCCAGCAGCGGTCAACCAGAGGGTGAGCAGTTCTTC
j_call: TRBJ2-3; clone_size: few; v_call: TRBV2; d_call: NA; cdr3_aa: CASERSGTDTQYF; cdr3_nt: TGTGCCAGCGAACGGTCGGGTACAGATACGCAGTATTTT
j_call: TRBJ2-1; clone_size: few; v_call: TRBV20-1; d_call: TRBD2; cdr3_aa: CSALRTSGANEQFF; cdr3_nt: TGCAGTGCTCTCCGGACTAGCGGGGCCAATGAGCAGTTCTTC
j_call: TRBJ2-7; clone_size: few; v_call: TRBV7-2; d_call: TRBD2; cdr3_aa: CASSLVASGSMAEQYF; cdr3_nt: TGTGCCAGCAGCTTAGTGGCTAGCGGGAGTATGGCCGAGCAGTACTTC
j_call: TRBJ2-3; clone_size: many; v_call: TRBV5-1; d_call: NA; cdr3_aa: CASSLAPADTQYF; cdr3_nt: TGCGCCAGCAGCTTGGCTCCCGCGGATACGCAGTATTTT
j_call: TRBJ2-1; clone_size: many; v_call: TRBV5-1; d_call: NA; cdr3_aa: CASSRPLGEPLRNEQFF; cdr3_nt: TGCGCCAGCAGCCGGCCCCTCGGGGAGCCTCTTCGCAATGAGCAGTTCTTC
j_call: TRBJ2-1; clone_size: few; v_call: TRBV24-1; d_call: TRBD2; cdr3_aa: CATSDSSGRRYNEQFF; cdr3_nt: TGTGCCACCAGTGACTCAAGCGGGAGACGTTACAATGAGCAGTTCTTC
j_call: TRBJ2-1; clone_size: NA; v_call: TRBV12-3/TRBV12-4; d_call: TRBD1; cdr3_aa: CASSLDRTGSEQFF; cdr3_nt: TGTGCCAGCAGTTTAGATAGGACAGGGAGTGAGCAGTTCTTC
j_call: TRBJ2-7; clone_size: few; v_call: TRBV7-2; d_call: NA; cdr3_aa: CASSLDSDYTYEQYF; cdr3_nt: TGTGCCAGCAGCTTAGATTCTGACTACACCTACGAGCAGTACTTC